These 9 T cell receptor beta chains were all obtained from the same sample, sequenced in a study of cytomegalovirus exposure and HLA in healthy donors. It was with 60 Vbeta and 13 Jbeta primers that the PCR ran. TCRdb's table, derived via immunoSEQ multiplex PCR, lists solely in-frame clones and lacks some. The data show approximately 59,000 clones, with around 73% seen just once and around 3% held by the top ten. Sample: PBMCs. The receptors were gathered from a girl under 18 in good health and CMV-seropositive.

The genes are TRBV28 and TRBJ2-7; TRBD1 aligns across 10 bases. The CDR3 length is 14 residues. Unmatched junction bases numbered 5, after V lost 5 bases and J lost 4 bases. Germline V gives CDR1 MDHEN, CDR2 SYDVKM. The CDR3 spells CASSKRTGGYEQYF. CDR3 nucleotides: TGTGCCAGCAGTAAAAGGACAGGGGGGTACGAGCAGTACTTC.

This chain connects TRBV7-9 to TRBJ2-1; maybe TRBD2 (6 bases). With 8 bases removed from V and 1 base from J, the gap between germline ends came to 9 bases. CDR1 is SEHNR, CDR2 FQNEAQ, per germline (reference sequence). The CDR3 extends over 13 amino acids. In nucleotides, the CDR3 is TGTGCCAGCGCGGCGGGGTCCTACAATGAGCAGTTCTTC. Amino acid sequence: CASAAGSYNEQFF.

V is TRBV28 and J is TRBJ2-7; weak D call: TRBD2 (5 bases). Germline V gene lookup returns CDR1 MDHEN and CDR2 SYDVKM. The CDR3 extends over 13 amino acids. V was pared by 4 bases and J by 8 bases, with 15 bases between. The CDR3 here is CASSSSNLAKQYF. CDR3 in DNA: TGTGCCAGCAGTTCTAGCAATTTGGCGAAGCAGTACTTC.

The chain combines TRBV29-1 with TRBJ2-2; TRBD1 might be the D (6 bases). Germline assignment: CDR1 SQVTM and CDR2 ANQGSEA. With 7 bases removed from V and 1 base from J, the gap between germline ends came to 19 bases. CDR3 size: 16 residues. CDR3 in amino acids: CSAHSQQGRNTGELFF. The CDR3 DNA sequence: TGCAGCGCACATTCCCAGCAGGGGCGGAACACCGGGGAGCTGTTTTTT.

This chain uses TRBV4-1 with TRBJ1-5; no reliable D call. Germline V gene lookup returns CDR1 MGHRA and CDR2 YSYEKL. This CDR3 has 16 amino acids. Deletions cut 0 bases from V and 3 bases from J, with 12 bases between. The CDR3 here is CASSQEVQPHNQPQHF. CDR3 DNA: TGCGCCAGCAGCCAAGAAGTACAGCCACACAATCAGCCCCAGCATTTT.

The chain joins TRBV7-9 to TRBJ2-2, with no clear D. Per the germline V gene, CDR1 is SEHNR and CDR2 is FQNEAQ (reference sequence). The CDR3 has 13 amino acids. V was pared by 8 bases and J by 1 base, with 8 bases between. The CDR3 region is CASLRGNTGELFF. The CDR3 DNA reads as TGTGCCAGCCTTCGAGGGAACACCGGGGAGCTGTTTTTT. The full variable domain, rest sourced from reference TRBV7-9 and TRBJ2-2, is DTGVSQNPRHKITKRGQNVTFRCDPISEHNRLYWYRQTLGQGPEFLTYFQNEAQLEKSRLLSDRFSAERPKGSFSTLEIQRTEQGDSAMYLCASLRGNTGELFFGEGSRLTVL.

V is TRBV30 and J is TRBJ2-7; 11 nucleotides match TRBD1. The CDR3 contains 18 residues. V shed 0 bases, J shed 4 bases, and the junction held 14 bases outside the gene matches. Per the germline V gene, CDR1 is GTSNPN and CDR2 is SVGIG (reference sequence). The CDR3, as DNA: TGTGCCTGGAGTGTTCTTTCCGCCCCGGGACAGGGGGTTTACGAGCAGTACTTC. This translates into CAWSVLSAPGQGVYEQYF.

The chain has TRBV29-1 and TRBJ2-7, with 7 positions matching TRBD2. CDR3 length: 13 residues. With V trimmed by 4 bases and J by 6 bases, 9 bases remained unmatched. The V gene's germline CDR1 is SQVTM and CDR2 ANQGSEA. CDR3 DNA: TGCAGCGTTGTGGGCGGGAGTCGGGCCGAGCAGTACTTC. Translation gives CSVVGGSRAEQYF.

This chain joins TRBV27 and TRBJ1-2; D might be TRBD1 (6 bases). CDR1 and CDR2 (germline): MNHEY, SMNVEV (reference sequence). There are 14 residues in the CDR3. The V gene lost 6 bases and the J gene lost 4 bases, with 15 bases spanning the gap. The CDR3 loop is CASRTGSAGYGYTF. The CDR3, as DNA: TGTGCCAGCAGGACAGGTTCGGCTGGCTATGGCTACACCTTC.